This passage covers 10 T cell receptor beta chains from one sample sequenced in a study of vaccination effects on CD4 cells after COVID-19 (dated by TCRdb to the early 2020s). Their target antigens are unknown. Library generation was performed with the immunoSEQ multiplex PCR assay. Drawn from immuneACCESS, this table holds only the in-frame rearrangements with V and J called that TCRdb kept. Clones are partly lost; checked studies trace under half to an unresolved V gene and leave the rest unexplained. The sample table shows around 50,000 clones, and 67% are seen once. Of the sample, nearly 5.5% is held by the ten largest clones. After roughly 11 days of culture, CD4+ T cells were isolated with the EasySep CD4+ T cell isolation kit. The source material was CD4+ T cells from PBMCs cultured without peptide, sampled before COVID-19 vaccination. These receptors all come from a human donor who received a COVID-19 vaccine.

The chain recombines TRBV28 with TRBJ2-3; D is perhaps TRBD2 (6 bases). Germline values: CDR1 MDHEN, CDR2 SYDVKM. The CDR3 consists of 17 residues. V lost 4 bases and J lost 2, with 19 bases in between. The CDR3 sequence is CASSSPGRAGYTDTQYF. For the CDR3, the DNA is TGTGCCAGCAGTTCGCCGGGTCGGGCGGGGTACACAGATACGCAGTATTTT.

The CDR3 is CASSYGTDKAFF. DNA for the CDR3: TGTGCCAGCAGCTATGGGACGGACAAAGCTTTCTTT. The gene calls are TRBV7-9 and TRBJ1-1; TRBD1 might be the D (5 bases). The ends were cut back, 4 bases at V and 9 bases at J, with 12 bases in the middle. The CDR3 runs to 12 residues. CDR1 is SEHNR and CDR2 is FQNEAQ in the germline V gene (reference sequence).

The V gene is TRBV6-5, the J gene TRBJ1-5, with a tentative D call TRBD1 (6 bases). Deletions cut 7 bases from V and 2 bases from J, with 9 bases between. This CDR3 region has 13 residues. The germline V gene has CDR1 MNHEY and CDR2 SVGAGI. The CDR3 DNA reads TGTGCCAGCAAGGCAGGGGGCAATCAGCCCCAGCATTTT. It specifies CASKAGGNQPQHF.

The V call is TRBV15, the J call TRBJ2-1, with 8 bases that match TRBD2. Looked up from germline, CDR1 is LNHNV and CDR2 is YYDKDF (reference sequence). With V trimmed by 6 bases and J by 4 bases, 5 bases remained unmatched. The CDR3 is made up of 14 amino acids. CDR3 nucleotides: TGTGCCACCAGGAGCGGGAGTAGGTACAATGAGCAGTTCTTC. Translating gives CATRSGSRYNEQFF.

This chain uses TRBV15 with TRBJ1-4; the D gene is possibly TRBD1 (5 bases). Germline CDR1 reads LNHNV; CDR2 reads YYDKDF (reference sequence). The CDR3 consists of 15 residues. Trimming stripped 8 bases from V and 5 bases from J, with 18 bases between. CDR3 sequence reads: CATRGGGSGNEKLFF. The CDR3 DNA is TGTGCCACCCGGGGGGGAGGGTCGGGGAATGAAAAACTGTTTTTT.

The V and J genes are TRBV3-1 (or the pseudogene TRBV3-2) and TRBJ1-2; tentatively, D is TRBD1 (6 bases). V lost 4 bases, J lost 2 bases, and 8 bases lay in between. CDR3 size: 13 residues. CDR1 is LGHDT and CDR2 is YNNKEL in the germline V gene (reference sequence). DNA of the CDR3: TGTGCCAGCAGCCCTACAGGGAACTATGGCTACACCTTC. Its translation is CASSPTGNYGYTF.

The chain joins TRBV19 to TRBJ2-1; D possibly matches TRBD1 or TRBD2 (5 bases each). Germline assignment: CDR1 LNHDA and CDR2 SQIVND (reference sequence). This CDR3 spans 16 amino acids. With 5 bases removed from V and 2 bases from J, the gap between germline ends came to 16 bases. CDR3 residues: CASSSRAGRAYNEQFF. CDR3 sequence (DNA): TGTGCCAGTAGTTCCCGGGCAGGGCGGGCCTACAATGAGCAGTTCTTC. Variable domain in full (rest from reference TRBV19 and TRBJ2-1): DGGITQSPKYLFRKEGQNVTLSCEQNLNHDAMYWYRQDPGQGLRLIYYSQIVNDFQKGDIAEGYSVSREKKESFPLTVTSAQKNPTAFYLCASSSRAGRAYNEQFFGPGTRLTVL.

The rearrangement links TRBV9 to TRBJ2-2; 9 bases agree with TRBD1. The CDR3 is 15 residues long. With 0 bases clipped from V and 6 bases from J, the junction kept 3 bases outside the gene matches. Germline V gives CDR1 SGDLS, CDR2 YYNGEE. CDR3 sequence reads: CASSVDGQGSGELFF. The CDR3 DNA is TGTGCCAGCAGCGTAGACGGACAGGGGTCCGGGGAGCTGTTTTTT.

The chain employs TRBV5-1 and TRBJ1-2; TRBD1 matches at 7 bases. The germline V gene has CDR1 SGHRS and CDR2 YFSETQ. After removal of 5 bases from V and 6 bases from J, the junction contained 7 bases not matched to a gene. The CDR3 loop spans 13 amino acids. The CDR3 DNA follows: TGCGCCAGCAGTCCCGACAGGGCGGATGGCTACACCTTC. Translation: CASSPDRADGYTF.

The rearrangement links TRBV3-1 (or the pseudogene TRBV3-2) to TRBJ1-6; the match to TRBD1 covers 7 bases. Germline CDR1 LGHDT, CDR2 YNNKEL (reference sequence). The CDR3 consists of 15 residues. Losses at the gene ends were 4 bases for V and 5 bases for J; bases not matched to a gene: 5. The chain's CDR3 is CASSPGQQNNSPLHF. The CDR3 coding sequence is TGTGCCAGCAGCCCGGGACAGCAAAATAATTCACCCCTCCACTTT.